Each of the 27 T cell receptor beta chains below was sequenced from the same sample in a study of blood T cell repertoires in COVID-19. Here immunoSEQ multiplex PCR was the method, and the copy in TCRdb shows in-frame clones only, minus some. In the table there are approximately 210,000 clones, roughly four fifths of which are singletons. Sequencing was done on a sample of peripheral blood. The receptors here all came from a woman aged 40 to 49 with acute or convalescent COVID-19.

This chain connects TRBV6-5 to TRBJ1-2, with D hard to call. Germline loops: CDR1 MNHEY, CDR2 SVGAGI. This CDR3 is 14 amino acids long. V lost 6 bases and J lost 2, with 13 bases in between. DNA of the CDR3: TGTGCCAGCAGCGCTGGCAGGCCCAACTATGGCTACACCTTC. As protein: CASSAGRPNYGYTF.

This clone showed up just once. The chain combines TRBV3-1 (or the pseudogene TRBV3-2) with TRBJ1-4; no reliable D call. Germline values: CDR1 LGHDT, CDR2 YNNKEL (reference sequence). This CDR3 has 15 residues. V was clipped by 3 bases and J by 8 bases, with 16 bases between them. CDR3 nucleotide sequence: TGTGCCAGCAGCCACAAGACTACATCGGTGGAAAAACTGTTTTTT. It specifies CASSHKTTSVEKLFF.

The rearrangement uses TRBV20-1 and TRBJ2-7, with a weak D call TRBD2 (6 bases). Looked up from germline, CDR1 is DFQATT and CDR2 is SNEGSKA (reference sequence). Trimming took off 3 bases at V and 5 bases at J, with 17 bases between the two ends. The CDR3 is 14 amino acids. The CDR3 is CSASRVSGVHEQYF. For the CDR3, the DNA is TGCAGTGCTAGTCGGGTTAGCGGAGTACACGAGCAGTACTTC.

The chain carries TRBV4-3 and TRBJ1-1; D gene uncertain. Trimming left V 2 bases short and J 4 bases short, with 8 bases between. Germline CDR1 LGHNA, CDR2 YSLEER. This CDR3 spans 13 amino acids. The CDR3 sequence: CASSQSPGTEAFF. CDR3 nucleotide sequence: TGCGCCAGCAGCCAATCGCCAGGCACTGAAGCTTTCTTT.

The chain couples TRBV14 to TRBJ2-7; 7 bases align to TRBD2. The V and J ends lost 4 bases and 1 base, in that order; junction bases with no gene match: 10. Germline CDR1 reads SGHDN; CDR2 reads FVKESK. The CDR3 spans 16 residues. CDR3: CASSPLLGSGSYEQYF. In nucleotides, the CDR3 is TGTGCCAGCAGCCCCCTACTGGGTAGCGGGTCCTACGAGCAGTACTTC.

This rearrangement joins TRBV5-6 to TRBJ2-1; D is perhaps TRBD2 (7 bases). The germline V and J ends were trimmed by 4 bases and 7 bases, with 21 bases remaining between them. Looked up from germline, CDR1 is SGHDT and CDR2 is YYEEEE. The CDR3 totals 16 residues. In DNA form, the CDR3 reads TGTGCCAGCAGCCCATTTGGAGGGGGGGCTCGTAATGAGCAGTTCTTC. Protein: CASSPFGGGARNEQFF.

This CDR3 is CASSWLTGGDGYTF. For the CDR3, the DNA is TGCGCCAGCAGCTGGTTGACAGGGGGCGATGGCTACACCTTC. This chain connects TRBV5-1 to TRBJ1-2, with 10 bases identical to TRBD1. J was trimmed by 6 bases and V by 3 bases; bases with no gene match: 5. The CDR3 spans 14 residues. The germline CDR1 and CDR2 sequences are SGHRS and YFSETQ.

The chain is built from TRBV9 and TRBJ2-4, with TRBD1 as a possible D gene (6 bases). Trimming left V 5 bases short and J 7 bases short, with 19 bases between. CDR3 length: 15 amino acids. Germline V lookup: CDR1 SGDLS, CDR2 YYNGEE. For the CDR3, the DNA is TGTGCCAGCAGGGAGGCCGTGGACAGATCGAACATTCAGTACTTC. This codes for CASREAVDRSNIQYF.

The chain joins TRBV14 to TRBJ2-1; D gene uncertain. Germline loops: CDR1 SGHDN, CDR2 FVKESK. This CDR3 has 13 amino acids. Trimming pared 5 bases from V and 4 bases from J, leaving 9 bases between. CDR3 bases: TGTGCCAGCAGCTTCGGGTGGTACAATGAGCAGTTCTTC. Residues: CASSFGWYNEQFF.

The chain employs TRBV6-5 and TRBJ2-6; D unclear. The CDR3 consists of 15 residues. The V end was cut by 6 bases, the J end by 0 bases, with 9 bases between. CDR1 is MNHEY and CDR2 is SVGAGI in the germline V gene. CDR3 sequence reads: CASSLETSGANVLTF. As DNA, the CDR3 is TGTGCCAGCAGCCTAGAGACCTCTGGGGCCAACGTCCTGACTTTC.

V is TRBV6-5 and J is TRBJ2-3; 11 nucleotides line up with TRBD2. The CDR3 loop spans 14 amino acids. The V gene's germline CDR1 is MNHEY and CDR2 SVGAGI. The V and J ends lost 8 bases and 5 bases, in that order; junction bases with no gene match: 6. The CDR3 DNA sequence: TGTGCCAGCGAGGTAGCGGGGGGGCGAGATACGCAGTATTTT. It yields the protein CASEVAGGRDTQYF.

CDR3 sequence: CASSSDGRSGNTIYF. The CDR3 DNA reads as TGCGCCAGCAGCTCCGATGGGCGCTCTGGAAACACCATATATTTT. The genes are TRBV5-1 and TRBJ1-3; unclear D gene. The CDR3 is 15 residues long. Germline values: CDR1 SGHRS, CDR2 YFSETQ. Trimming stripped 3 bases from V and 0 bases from J, with 10 bases between.

The chain has TRBV10-3 and TRBJ1-1, with TRBD1 as a possible D gene (5 bases). Between the trimmed V and J ends, which lost 8 bases and 1 base, there was a span of 20 bases. CDR3 size: 16 residues. CDR1 ENHRY and CDR2 SYGVKD come from the germline V gene. This CDR3 reads CAIRLREGGTNTEAFF. In nucleotides, the CDR3 is TGTGCCATCCGACTAAGGGAGGGAGGGACGAACACTGAAGCTTTCTTT.

J is TRBJ2-7 and V is TRBV7-2, with TRBD2 matching 11 bases. Trimming at V came to 1 base and at J to 5 bases, leaving 4 bases not matched to a gene. The germline gives CDR1 SGHTA, CDR2 FQGNSA. The CDR3 is 15 amino acids. The CDR3 nucleotides read TGTGCCAGCAGCTTAGAGTCTAGCGGGAGGAACGAGCAGTACTTC. This gives the protein CASSLESSGRNEQYF.

This chain uses TRBV19 with TRBJ1-1; 8 nucleotides align to TRBD1. J gave up 5 bases and V 5 bases, and 7 bases lay outside the gene matches. Germline CDR1 is LNHDA and CDR2 is SQIVND (reference sequence). The CDR3 has 14 residues. The CDR3 sequence: CASSPRTGRTEAFF. The DNA for the CDR3 is TGTGCCAGTAGTCCCCGGACAGGGAGGACTGAAGCTTTCTTT.

This chain uses TRBV3-1 (or the pseudogene TRBV3-2) with TRBJ2-1; no clear D gene. The CDR3 is made up of 12 amino acids. V shed 6 bases and J shed 7 bases, with 10 bases lying between them. Germline V CDR1 and CDR2: LGHDT, YNNKEL (reference sequence). CDR3: CASSLTWNEQFF. The CDR3 nucleotides are TGTGCCAGCAGTCTTACATGGAATGAGCAGTTCTTC.

The V call is TRBV27, the J call TRBJ1-1; 8 nucleotides agree with TRBD1. Germline V gene sequence: CDR1 MNHEY, CDR2 SMNVEV (reference sequence). V gave up 0 bases and J gave up 4 bases; unmatched junction bases: 7. This CDR3 has 16 residues. The CDR3, as DNA: TGTGCCAGCAGTTTATCGGCAGGGGGCTGGGGCACTGAAGCTTTCTTT. This translates into CASSLSAGGWGTEAFF.

This sequence joins TRBV3-1 (or the pseudogene TRBV3-2) and TRBJ2-7; D perhaps matches TRBD1 (5 bases). The CDR3 has 16 amino acids. V dropped 1 base and J dropped 0 bases, with 13 bases sitting between them. CDR1 and CDR2 from the germline V gene are LGHDT and YNNKEL (reference sequence). Written as DNA, the CDR3 is TGTGCCAGCAGCCAAGTTCCAGGGATTGGCTCCTACGAGCAGTACTTC. Protein: CASSQVPGIGSYEQYF.

V is TRBV21-1 and J is TRBJ1-4. TRBV21-1 is described as a pseudogene. This CDR3 spans 15 amino acids. CDR3 protein: CASTYFWGGYEKLFF. In nucleotides, the CDR3 is TGTGCCAGCACCTATTTCTGGGGGGGATATGAAAAACTGTTTTTT.

J is TRBJ2-3 and V is TRBV5-6; a weak D match, TRBD2 (6 bases). Germline CDR1 reads SGHDT; CDR2 reads YYEEEE. The ends were cut back, 4 bases at V and 2 bases at J, with 14 bases in the middle. The CDR3 length is 15 residues. CDR3 sequence: CASSPGVSLTDTQYF. DNA for the CDR3: TGTGCCAGCAGCCCGGGGGTCAGCCTCACAGATACGCAGTATTTT.

This clone showed up just a few times. The CDR3 nucleotides read TGTGCCAGCAGCTTGGTTGGCCTAGCGGGCCTCAATGAGCAGTTCTTC. This codes for CASSLVGLAGLNEQFF. V gene TRBV5-6 combines with J gene TRBJ2-1, with TRBD2 matching 8 bases. The germline gives CDR1 SGHDT, CDR2 YYEEEE. The CDR3 totals 16 residues. V was clipped by 0 bases and J by 6 bases; unmatched bases: 8.

The rearrangement uses TRBV30 and TRBJ2-7; 8 bases are a match to TRBD1. CDR3 length: 14 residues. The germline gives CDR1 GTSNPN, CDR2 SVGIG (reference sequence). Trimming at V came to 4 bases and at J to 3 bases, leaving 8 bases not matched to a gene. The DNA for the CDR3 is TGTGCCTGGACACCAGGGGGCCTAATCTACGAGCAGTACTTC. This encodes CAWTPGGLIYEQYF.

The chain employs TRBV5-1 and TRBJ2-1, with 8 nucleotides matching TRBD2. Germline-derived CDR1 and CDR2 are SGHRS and YFSETQ. The V gene end was trimmed by 0 bases and the J gene end by 4 bases; junction bases not matched to a gene: 9. This CDR3 comprises 17 residues. CDR3 nucleotide sequence: TGCGCCAGCAGCTTGGCCAGTATAGCGGGGCCTTACAATGAGCAGTTCTTC. This translates into CASSLASIAGPYNEQFF.

The chain carries TRBV18 and TRBJ2-3; D is perhaps TRBD1 (5 bases). Trimming removed 3 bases from V and 2 bases from J, with 9 bases in between. The CDR3 loop spans 14 amino acids. Germline CDR1 KGHSH, CDR2 LQKENI. The CDR3 DNA is TGTGCCAGCTCACCCCCGACAGCCACAGATACGCAGTATTTT. Translation: CASSPPTATDTQYF.

The V gene is TRBV12-3 or TRBV12-4, the J gene TRBJ2-1, with D maybe TRBD2 (6 bases). The germline V and J ends were trimmed by 8 bases and 7 bases, with 9 bases remaining between them. This CDR3 spans 11 amino acids. The CDR3: CASRSGNEQFF. The CDR3 DNA is TGTGCCAGCCGCAGCGGGAATGAGCAGTTCTTC.

This chain joins TRBV7-9 and TRBJ1-5, with D perhaps TRBD1 (6 bases). Looked up from germline, CDR1 is SEHNR and CDR2 is FQNEAQ (reference sequence). CDR3 length: 15 residues. V was clipped by 4 bases and J by 5 bases, with 15 bases between them. CDR3 protein: CASSSSGGWDQPQHF. CDR3 coding DNA: TGTGCCAGCAGCTCCTCGGGGGGCTGGGATCAGCCCCAGCATTTT.

The chain is built from TRBV27 and TRBJ1-2; D call uncertain. Germline CDR1 reads MNHEY; CDR2 reads SMNVEV (reference sequence). CDR3 length equals 14 residues. Trimming removed 0 bases from V and 8 bases from J, with 13 bases in between. For the CDR3, the DNA is TGTGCCAGCAGTTTATCAGGGCTTCGGGAAGGCTACACCTTC. As protein: CASSLSGLREGYTF.